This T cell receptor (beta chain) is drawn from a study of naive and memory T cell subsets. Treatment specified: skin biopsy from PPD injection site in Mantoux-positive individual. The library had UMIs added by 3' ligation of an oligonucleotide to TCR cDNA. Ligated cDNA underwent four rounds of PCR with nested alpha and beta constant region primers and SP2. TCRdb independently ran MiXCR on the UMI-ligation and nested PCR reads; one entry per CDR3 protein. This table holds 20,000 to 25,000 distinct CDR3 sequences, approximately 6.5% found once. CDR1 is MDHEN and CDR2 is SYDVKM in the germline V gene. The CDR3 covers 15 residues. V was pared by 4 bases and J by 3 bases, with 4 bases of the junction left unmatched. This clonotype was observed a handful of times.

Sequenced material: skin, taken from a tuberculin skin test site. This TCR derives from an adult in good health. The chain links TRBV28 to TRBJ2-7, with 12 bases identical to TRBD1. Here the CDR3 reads CASSWDRGRFYEQYF. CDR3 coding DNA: TGTGCCAGCAGTTGGGACAGGGGGCGCTTCTACGAGCAGTACTTC.